These 30 T cell receptor beta chains were all obtained from the same sample, sequenced in a study of blood T cells in healthy people across ages. Combining a sample-barcoded 5' primer with a J-beta primer mix, a second PCR ran for roughly 7 to 12 cycles. TCRdb itself ran the 5' RACE reads through MiXCR, one entry per CDR3 protein. This sample has under 2,000,000 distinct CDR3 sequences, with around 50% found just once. The specimen sequenced was blood. The receptor set was obtained from a woman between 40 and 50 years old in good health.

This clonotype was counted many times. The genes are TRBV6-2 or TRBV6-3 and TRBJ2-6, with a possible D match to TRBD2 (5 bases). From germline, CDR1 is MNHEY and CDR2 SVGEGT. V was clipped by 0 bases and J by 2 bases, with 5 bases between them. CDR3 length equals 15 residues. The CDR3 DNA sequence: TGTGCCAGCAGTTACTCCGGGGCTGGGGCCAACGTCCTGACTTTC. It codes for CASSYSGAGANVLTF.

This clonotype was found a few times. The chain links TRBV7-3 to TRBJ1-5; D gene unclear. The CDR3 is 13 residues long. The germline V gene has CDR1 SGHTA and CDR2 FQGTGA. The ends were cut back, 2 bases at V and 5 bases at J, with 7 bases in the middle. The CDR3 bases are TGTGCCAGCAGCTTATACCCAGATCAGCCCCAGCATTTT. Amino acid sequence: CASSLYPDQPQHF.

This clonotype was observed a handful of times. V usage is TRBV13 and J usage is TRBJ2-3; TRBD2 is a possible D gene (5 bases). From germline, CDR1 is PRHDT and CDR2 FYEKMQ (reference sequence). V lost 5 bases, J lost 4 bases, and 7 bases lay in between. The CDR3 has 12 amino acids. The CDR3 DNA reads TGTGCCAGCAGCATACTAGCAGATACGCAGTATTTT. It translates to CASSILADTQYF.

The chain couples TRBV29-1 to TRBJ2-4; no clear D. The CDR3 spans 13 residues. V was pared by 4 bases and J by 3 bases, with 10 bases between. CDR1 and CDR2 (germline): SQVTM, ANQGSEA. The CDR3 nucleotides are TGCAGCGTTGCGACGGGTTTCAAAAACATTCAGTACTTC. Its protein is CSVATGFKNIQYF. Together with reference TRBV29-1 and TRBJ2-4, the CDR3 gives the full variable domain: SAVISQKPSRDICQRGTSLTIQCQVDSQVTMMFWYRQQPGQSLTLIATANQGSEATYESGFVIDKFPISRPNLTFSTLTVSNMSPEDSSIYLCSVATGFKNIQYFGAGTRLSVL.

The count of this clonotype is one. The V gene is TRBV14, the J gene TRBJ1-2; D may be TRBD1 (5 bases). Germline V gene sequence: CDR1 SGHDN, CDR2 FVKESK. Trimming removed 2 bases at V and 4 bases at J, with 20 bases between. This CDR3 is 17 amino acids long. In DNA, the CDR3 is TGTGCCAGCAGCCAACGGTCCGGGACGGTCCTCCCCTATGGCTACACCTTC. Translation: CASSQRSGTVLPYGYTF.

The chain links TRBV5-1 to TRBJ1-1; D possibly corresponds to TRBD1 (5 bases). This CDR3 comprises 16 residues. CDR1 is SGHRS, CDR2 YFSETQ, per germline. The V end was cut by 2 bases, the J end by 0 bases, with 14 bases between. The CDR3 sequence is CASSLDPLGVNTEAFF. The CDR3 nucleotides are TGCGCCAGCAGCTTAGACCCCTTGGGGGTGAACACTGAAGCTTTCTTT. The full variable domain, in which reference TRBV5-1 and TRBJ1-1 provide the parts outside the CDR3, is KAGVTQTPRYLIKTRGQQVTLSCSPISGHRSVSWYQQTPGQGLQFLFEYFSETQRNKGNFPGRFSGRQFSNSRSEMNVSTLELGDSALYLCASSLDPLGVNTEAFFGQGTRLTVV.

The rearrangement uses TRBV20-1 and TRBJ2-3, with 9 bases aligning to TRBD2. Germline assignment: CDR1 DFQATT and CDR2 SNEGSKA (reference sequence). The CDR3 consists of 14 residues. The V and J ends lost 3 bases and 1 base, in that order; junction bases with no gene match: 2. The CDR3 region has the DNA TGCAGTGCTAGTGTAGCGGGGGGCACAGATACGCAGTATTTT. This codes for CSASVAGGTDTQYF.

At least ten counts were recorded for this clonotype. The chain combines TRBV7-9 with TRBJ2-5, with 11 positions matching TRBD2. The CDR3 runs 15 residues. The ends lost 3 bases at V and 3 bases at J; junction bases unmatched: 3. Germline-derived CDR1 and CDR2 are SEHNR and FQNEAQ (reference sequence). DNA for the CDR3: TGTGCCAGCAGCTTTAGCGGGGGGGCTGAAGAGACCCAGTACTTC. Protein: CASSFSGGAEETQYF.

The rearrangement links TRBV29-1 to TRBJ1-2; 9 bases match TRBD1. In germline, CDR1 is SQVTM, CDR2 ANQGSEA. With 2 bases clipped from V and 8 bases from J, the junction kept 9 bases outside the gene matches. The CDR3 is made up of 14 amino acids. The CDR3 here is CSVETSQGAGGYTF. The CDR3 nucleotides are TGCAGCGTTGAAACCTCACAGGGGGCGGGGGGCTACACCTTC.

The chain has TRBV4-3 and TRBJ2-3; 7 bases align to TRBD2. The V segment lost 0 bases and the J segment 3 bases; nucleotides outside the gene matches: 12. Germline CDR1 reads LGHNA; CDR2 reads YSLEER. CDR3 length: 18 residues. CDR3 in DNA: TGCGCCAGCAGCCAAGAGGGGGGGGGAGCGGGATGGACAGATACGCAGTATTTT. This encodes CASSQEGGGAGWTDTQYF.

This chain joins TRBV28 and TRBJ2-3; 8 positions agree with TRBD1. The CDR3 has 16 residues. The V gene end was trimmed by 4 bases and the J gene end by 2 bases; junction bases not matched to a gene: 8. Germline V gives CDR1 MDHEN, CDR2 SYDVKM. CDR3 in amino acids: CASSSPTGAVTDTQYF. The CDR3 bases are TGTGCCAGCAGTTCCCCGACAGGGGCTGTCACAGATACGCAGTATTTT.

V is TRBV29-1 and J is TRBJ2-5; 12 nucleotides agree with TRBD1. This CDR3 region has 14 residues. V lost 6 bases to trimming and J lost 5 bases; unmatched junction nucleotides: 7. Germline CDR1 reads SQVTM; CDR2 reads ANQGSEA. The CDR3 DNA reads as TGCAGCGTCCGGGACAGGGGGCAGGATGAGACCCAGTACTTC. It yields the protein CSVRDRGQDETQYF.

The chain joins TRBV4-3 to TRBJ2-7; TRBD2 agrees at 7 bases. Germline loops: CDR1 LGHNA, CDR2 YSLEER. J lost 5 bases, V lost 7 bases, and 11 bases had no gene match. The CDR3 is made up of 14 amino acids. The CDR3 reads CASTPGLFVHEQYF. The DNA of the CDR3 is TGCGCCAGCACCCCGGGACTATTCGTCCACGAGCAGTACTTC.

In its sample, this clonotype was seen a few times. This chain links TRBV5-1 with TRBJ2-7, with TRBD1 identical over 8 bases. J lost 6 bases, V lost 3 bases, and 11 bases had no gene match. The CDR3 length is 15 residues. Germline lookup yields CDR1 SGHRS and CDR2 YFSETQ. The CDR3 loop reads CASSSPGQGFAEQYF. DNA for the CDR3: TGCGCCAGCAGCTCCCCCGGACAGGGATTCGCCGAGCAGTACTTC.

V gene TRBV20-1 combines with J gene TRBJ2-1, with 15 nucleotides matching TRBD2. The CDR3 covers 15 residues. The V and J ends lost 6 bases and 5 bases, in that order; junction bases with no gene match: 5. CDR1 is DFQATT and CDR2 is SNEGSKA in the germline V gene (reference sequence). The CDR3 reads CSALGLAGGHNEQFF. The CDR3 nucleotides read TGCAGTGCCCTCGGACTAGCGGGGGGGCACAATGAGCAGTTCTTC.

The chain joins TRBV12-3 or TRBV12-4 to TRBJ1-5, with no clear D. The germline V and J ends were trimmed by 5 bases and 10 bases, with 9 bases remaining between them. This CDR3 spans 11 amino acids. CDR3 bases: TGTGCCAGCAGTGAGGGCGGTCCCCAGCATTTT. Its translation: CASSEGGPQHF.

The chain carries TRBV20-1 and TRBJ1-4; the match to TRBD1 covers 7 bases. The germline CDR1 and CDR2 sequences are DFQATT and SNEGSKA (reference sequence). J gave up 8 bases and V 1 base, and 10 bases lay outside the gene matches. This CDR3 is 15 amino acids long. The CDR3 region has the DNA TGCAGTGCTAGAGTCTCCAGGGGGGATGTCGAAAAACTGTTTTTT. Translated: CSARVSRGDVEKLFF.

This clonotype was seen a few times. This chain uses TRBV20-1 with TRBJ1-1; D gene uncertain. CDR1 and CDR2 (germline): DFQATT, SNEGSKA (reference sequence). Trimming took off 3 bases at V and 0 bases at J, with 14 bases between the two ends. This CDR3 has 15 amino acids. The CDR3 DNA is TGCAGTGCTAGTGACTACCGGAGAATGAACACTGAAGCTTTCTTT. Translating gives CSASDYRRMNTEAFF.

This clonotype showed up just a few times. V is TRBV10-3 and J is TRBJ2-1, with D unclear. V dropped 2 bases and J dropped 5 bases, with 4 bases sitting between them. Germline V gives CDR1 ENHRY, CDR2 SYGVKD. The CDR3 runs to 12 residues. The CDR3, as DNA: TGTGCCATCAGTGAGGGGGACAATGAGCAGTTCTTC. This sequence encodes CAISEGDNEQFF.

In its sample, this clonotype was seen a few times. The chain combines TRBV7-9 with TRBJ2-7, with 10 bases aligning to TRBD1. V trimming: 1 base; J trimming: 3 bases; junction bases outside the gene matches: 3. CDR1 is SEHNR and CDR2 is FQNEAQ in the germline V gene (reference sequence). CDR3 length: 15 amino acids. CDR3: CASSLVGQGNYEQYF. Here the CDR3 DNA reads TGTGCCAGCAGCTTAGTGGGACAGGGGAACTACGAGCAGTACTTC.

This chain uses TRBV4-3 with TRBJ2-1; possibly TRBD1 for D (5 bases). This CDR3 has 13 residues. The V gene lost 2 bases and the J gene lost 7 bases, with 9 bases spanning the gap. CDR1 is LGHNA and CDR2 is YSLEER in the germline V gene. CDR3 DNA: TGCGCCAGCAGCCAACCAGGGTCTAATGAGCAGTTCTTC. It encodes CASSQPGSNEQFF.

This clonotype has a single count. V is TRBV18 and J is TRBJ1-2; D not certain. Deletions cut 1 base from V and 6 bases from J, with 15 bases between. The CDR3 consists of 15 residues. Germline V gene lookup returns CDR1 KGHSH and CDR2 LQKENI. The CDR3 protein is CASSPQGAEGNGYTF. The DNA for the CDR3 is TGTGCCAGCTCACCACAGGGAGCGGAAGGAAATGGCTACACCTTC.

The rearrangement joins TRBV9 to TRBJ2-2; D call uncertain. There are 14 residues in the CDR3. Germline V gene lookup returns CDR1 SGDLS and CDR2 YYNGEE. Trimming took 2 bases from V and 2 from J, leaving 7 bases between them. The CDR3 DNA reads TGTGCCAGCAGCGTGCAGATTAACACCGGGGAGCTGTTTTTT. Protein sequence: CASSVQINTGELFF.

This clonotype was seen just once. V usage is TRBV24-1 and J usage is TRBJ2-2, with TRBD1 identical over 8 bases. This CDR3 is 14 amino acids long. V was clipped by 9 bases and J by 0 bases; unmatched bases: 2. The V gene's germline CDR1 is KGHDR and CDR2 SFDVKD. CDR3 amino acids: CATETGANTGELFF. The CDR3 DNA is TGTGCCACCGAGACAGGGGCGAACACCGGGGAGCTGTTTTTT.

In its sample, this clonotype was seen a few times. V and J are TRBV6-1 and TRBJ1-5, with 9 bases identical to TRBD1. Germline V lookup: CDR1 MNHNS, CDR2 SASEGT. The CDR3 loop spans 16 amino acids. The V and J ends lost 6 bases and 0 bases, in that order; junction bases with no gene match: 6. The DNA for the CDR3 is TGTGCCAGCAGCCCCGGGACAGGGCATAGCAATCAGCCCCAGCATTTT. This translates into CASSPGTGHSNQPQHF.

This clonotype has just a few counts. The V and J genes are TRBV4-3 and TRBJ1-2; D unresolved. The V gene lost 0 bases and the J gene lost 0 bases, with 11 bases spanning the gap. The CDR3 totals 16 residues. Looked up from germline, CDR1 is LGHNA and CDR2 is YSLEER. The CDR3, as DNA: TGCGCCAGCAGCCAAGAAATCGGGTCAGCTAACTATGGCTACACCTTC. Translated, it gives CASSQEIGSANYGYTF.

This clonotype was observed a few times. The rearrangement uses TRBV9 and TRBJ2-7; 8 bases fit TRBD1. CDR1 and CDR2 from the germline V gene are SGDLS and YYNGEE. The CDR3 length is 15 residues. The V and J ends lost 0 bases and 3 bases, in that order; junction bases with no gene match: 5. This CDR3 is CASSVGQGAGYEQYF. CDR3 sequence (DNA): TGTGCCAGCAGCGTAGGTCAGGGGGCCGGCTACGAGCAGTACTTC.

On this clonotype: Mismatch with germline at one junction end may stem from a read error. The chain has TRBV7-3 and TRBJ2-1; no firm D call. CDR1 and CDR2 (germline): SGHTA, FQGTGA. The CDR3 length is 14 residues. The CDR3 region has the DNA TGTGCCAACAGCCTCGCTAAAACTCCCAATGAGCAGTTCTTC. Its protein is CANSLAKTPNEQFF.

This clonotype was found a few times. V usage is TRBV11-1 and J usage is TRBJ2-1; 7 nucleotides agree with TRBD1. After removal of 2 bases from V and 8 bases from J, the junction contained 6 bases not matched to a gene. There are 14 residues in the CDR3. The germline gives CDR1 SGHAT, CDR2 FQDESV (reference sequence). The chain's CDR3 is CASSLLRQGYEQFF. The CDR3 nucleotides are TGTGCCAGCAGCTTACTCCGACAGGGTTATGAGCAGTTCTTC.

This clonotype was seen more than once but under ten times. The genes are TRBV25-1 and TRBJ2-7; D is perhaps TRBD1 (6 bases). Trimming took 1 base from V and 3 from J, leaving 10 bases between them. In germline, CDR1 is MGHDK, CDR2 SYGVNS. The CDR3 extends over 14 amino acids. CDR3 nucleotides: TGTGCCAGCAGTGAATGGGGCAGGGGCTACGAGCAGTACTTC. The encoded protein is CASSEWGRGYEQYF.